The next 8 T cell receptor beta chains were all read from a single sample in a study of blood T cell repertoires in COVID-19. Libraries were prepared by immunoSEQ multiplex PCR; TCRdb keeps only in-frame clonotypes and omits some of them. The repertoire includes about 54,000 clones, about 90% of them detected once, and around 3.5% sits in the top ten. Source material: peripheral blood. All receptors derive from a human donor in a cohort sampled during active COVID-19.

The chain carries TRBV10-3 and TRBJ1-3; D is ambiguous. Germline CDR1 is ENHRY and CDR2 is SYGVKD. The CDR3 totals 13 residues. V lost 6 bases and J lost 8, with 14 bases in between. Written as DNA, the CDR3 is TGTGCCATCAGCGAGCGAGCCCGGGACACCATATATTTT. Its protein product is CAISERARDTIYF.

This chain uses TRBV4-2 with TRBJ2-1; D possibly corresponds to TRBD1 (6 bases). The CDR3 is made up of 16 amino acids. Trimming took off 0 bases at V and 1 base at J, with 10 bases between the two ends. Germline-derived CDR1 and CDR2 are LGHNA and YNFKEQ. CDR3 in amino acids: CASSQEGAGSYNEQFF. The CDR3 bases are TGTGCCAGCAGCCAAGAGGGGGCAGGGTCCTACAATGAGCAGTTCTTC.

The chain uses TRBV5-6 and TRBJ2-3; 9 bases fit TRBD2. The CDR3 runs 16 residues. The germline CDR1 and CDR2 sequences are SGHDT and YYEEEE. Trimming took 2 bases from V and 4 from J; bases not matched to a gene: 8. The CDR3 DNA reads TGTGCCAGCAGCTTAGCGGGGGGATCAGGCGCAGATACGCAGTATTTT. Protein sequence: CASSLAGGSGADTQYF. The variable domain in full, completed from reference TRBV5-6 and TRBJ2-3, reads DAGVTQSPTHLIKTRGQQVTLRCSPKSGHDTVSWYQQALGQGPQFIFQYYEEEERQRGNFPDRFSGHQFPNYSSELNVNALLLGDSALYLCASSLAGGSGADTQYFGPGTRLTVL.

This sequence joins TRBV30 and TRBJ2-7; tentative D call: TRBD1 (6 bases). V lost 0 bases to trimming and J lost 3 bases, with 9 bases between them. The CDR3 is 13 amino acids. Germline V gene data show CDR1 as GTSNPN and CDR2 as SVGIG (reference sequence). CDR3 loop: CAWSVRQDYEQYF. The DNA for the CDR3 is TGTGCCTGGAGTGTACGACAGGACTACGAGCAGTACTTC.

V is TRBV2 and J is TRBJ1-4; possibly TRBD1 for D (6 bases). Between the trimmed V and J ends, which lost 3 bases and 0 bases, there was a span of 11 bases. Germline CDR1 reads SNHLY; CDR2 reads FYNNEI. The CDR3 is made up of 16 amino acids. The chain's CDR3 is CASSDPGDPTNEKLFF. The CDR3 nucleotides are TGTGCCAGCAGTGACCCAGGGGATCCAACTAATGAAAAACTGTTTTTT.

The chain links TRBV6-5 to TRBJ2-1, with 8 nucleotides matching TRBD1. There are 12 residues in the CDR3. V lost 8 bases to trimming and J lost 7 bases; unmatched junction nucleotides: 4. CDR1 and CDR2 from the germline V gene are MNHEY and SVGAGI. CDR3 bases: TGTGCCAGCCGACAGGGGTTGAATGAGCAGTTCTTC. This translates into CASRQGLNEQFF.

The J gene is TRBJ2-6, the V gene TRBV19, with TRBD1 matching over 7 bases. CDR3 length equals 15 residues. Trimming at V came to 5 bases and at J to 2 bases, leaving 3 bases not matched to a gene. Germline V gives CDR1 LNHDA, CDR2 SQIVND (reference sequence). CDR3 sequence: CASSPTGTGANVLTF. The CDR3 DNA reads as TGTGCCAGTAGTCCGACAGGGACTGGGGCCAACGTCCTGACTTTC.

This clone was seen only once. The chain carries TRBV5-1 and TRBJ1-2; 10 positions agree with TRBD1. The CDR3 runs 14 residues. The germline gives CDR1 SGHRS, CDR2 YFSETQ. The J segment lost 8 bases and the V segment lost 0 bases, leaving 4 bases of the junction unmatched. CDR3 coding DNA: TGCGCCAGCAGCTTGGGGGACAGGGGACACGGCTACACCTTC. Its protein product is CASSLGDRGHGYTF.